This record covers a single TCR beta chain. The sample comes from a study of T-cell reconstitution after alpha-beta-depleted transplantation in children. Unique molecular identifiers were incorporated during preparation of the TCRbeta library. Each CDR3 protein gets one entry after TCRdb re-called the PCR reads with MiXCR. Of around 600,000 distinct CDR3 sequences in the sample, about 15% were seen once. V was trimmed by 3 bases and J by 7 bases, leaving 24 bases between them. Looked up from germline, CDR1 is MGHRA and CDR2 is YSYEKL. The CDR3 contains 17 residues. Source: PBMCs from the stem cell graft donor, taken from the stem cell graft. This sequence was found in a human donor who donated a stem cell graft to a child with acute myeloid leukemia. The chain links TRBV4-1 to TRBJ1-2; D gene unclear. DNA for the CDR3: TGCGCCAGCAGCCACCTTGACCTATTCGTCTCGTCGGGTGGCTACACCTTC. This codes for CASSHLDLFVSSGGYTF.